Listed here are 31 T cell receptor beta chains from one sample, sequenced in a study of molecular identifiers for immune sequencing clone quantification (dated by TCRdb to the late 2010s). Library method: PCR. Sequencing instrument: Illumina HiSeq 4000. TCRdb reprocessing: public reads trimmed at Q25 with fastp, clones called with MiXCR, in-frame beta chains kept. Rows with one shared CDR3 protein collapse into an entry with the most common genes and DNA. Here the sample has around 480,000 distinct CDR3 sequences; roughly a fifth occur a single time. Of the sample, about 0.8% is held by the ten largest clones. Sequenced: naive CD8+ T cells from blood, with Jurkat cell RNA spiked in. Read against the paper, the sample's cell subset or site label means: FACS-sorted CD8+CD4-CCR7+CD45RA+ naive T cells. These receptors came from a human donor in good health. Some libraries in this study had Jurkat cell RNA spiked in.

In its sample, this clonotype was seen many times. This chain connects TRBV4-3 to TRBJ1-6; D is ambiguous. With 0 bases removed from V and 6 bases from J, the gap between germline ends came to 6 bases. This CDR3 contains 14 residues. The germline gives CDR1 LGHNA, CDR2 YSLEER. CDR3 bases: TGCGCCAGCAGCCAAGATCCGGTTAATTCACCCCTCCACTTT. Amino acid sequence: CASSQDPVNSPLHF.

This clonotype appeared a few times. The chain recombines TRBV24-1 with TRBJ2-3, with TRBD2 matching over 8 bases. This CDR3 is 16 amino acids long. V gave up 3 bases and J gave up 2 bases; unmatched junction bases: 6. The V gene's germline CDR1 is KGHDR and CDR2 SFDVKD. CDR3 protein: CATSDHIAGHTDTQYF. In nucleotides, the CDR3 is TGTGCCACCAGTGATCACATAGCGGGGCACACAGATACGCAGTATTTT.

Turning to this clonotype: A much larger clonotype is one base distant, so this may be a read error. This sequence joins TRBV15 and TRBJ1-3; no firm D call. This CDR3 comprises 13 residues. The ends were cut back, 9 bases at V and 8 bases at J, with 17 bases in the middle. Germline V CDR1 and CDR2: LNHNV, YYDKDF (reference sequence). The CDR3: CATGNSGKDTIYF. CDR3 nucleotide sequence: TGTGCCACGGGGAATAGCGGGAAGGACACCATATATTTT.

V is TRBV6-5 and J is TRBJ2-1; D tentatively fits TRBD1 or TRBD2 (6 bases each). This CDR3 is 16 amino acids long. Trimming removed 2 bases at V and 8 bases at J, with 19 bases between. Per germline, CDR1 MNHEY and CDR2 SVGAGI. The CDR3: CASSYGGTKGGDEQFF. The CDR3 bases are TGTGCCAGCAGTTACGGAGGGACAAAAGGCGGGGATGAGCAGTTCTTC.

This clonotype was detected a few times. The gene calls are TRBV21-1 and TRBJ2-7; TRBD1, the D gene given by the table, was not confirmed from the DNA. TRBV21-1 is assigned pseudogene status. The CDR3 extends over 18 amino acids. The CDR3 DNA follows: TGTGCCAGCAGCAAAAAAAGGGTTATCGACCAGTTAAGGGGAGAGCAGTACTTC. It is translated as CASSKKRVIDQLRGEQYF.

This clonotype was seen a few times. The CDR3 bases are TGTGCCAGCAGTTACTGGACGCTAGGGACTAGCGGTAAAGAGACCCAGTACTTC. It is translated as CASSYWTLGTSGKETQYF. This chain connects TRBV6-2 or TRBV6-3 to TRBJ2-5; 11 nucleotides line up with TRBD2. CDR3 length: 18 amino acids. Looked up from germline, CDR1 is MNHEY and CDR2 is SVGEGT. Trimming took 1 base from V and 3 from J; bases not matched to a gene: 10.

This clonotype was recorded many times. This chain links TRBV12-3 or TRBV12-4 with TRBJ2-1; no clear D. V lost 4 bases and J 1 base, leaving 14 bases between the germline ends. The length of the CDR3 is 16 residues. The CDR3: CASSSLDGPSYNEQFF. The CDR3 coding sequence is TGTGCCAGCAGTTCCCTTGACGGTCCTTCCTACAATGAGCAGTTCTTC.

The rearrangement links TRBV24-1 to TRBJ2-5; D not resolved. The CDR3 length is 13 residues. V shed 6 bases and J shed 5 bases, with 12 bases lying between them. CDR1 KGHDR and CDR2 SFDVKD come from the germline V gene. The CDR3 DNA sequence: TGTGCCACCAGTCCCCCCTTCGGTGAGACCCAGTACTTC. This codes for CATSPPFGETQYF.

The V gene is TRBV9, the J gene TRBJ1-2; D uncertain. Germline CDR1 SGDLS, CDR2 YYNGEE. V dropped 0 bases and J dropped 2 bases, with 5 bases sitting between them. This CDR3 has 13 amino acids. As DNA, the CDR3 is TGTGCCAGCAGCGTAGCGGGAAACTATGGCTACACCTTC. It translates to CASSVAGNYGYTF.

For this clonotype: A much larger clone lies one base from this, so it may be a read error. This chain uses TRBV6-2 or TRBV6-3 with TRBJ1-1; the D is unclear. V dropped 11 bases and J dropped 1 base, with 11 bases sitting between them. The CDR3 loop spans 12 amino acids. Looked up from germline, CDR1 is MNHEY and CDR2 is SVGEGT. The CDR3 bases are TGTGCCGGCACGCTCGGGAACACTGAAGCTTTCTTT. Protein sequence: CAGTLGNTEAFF.

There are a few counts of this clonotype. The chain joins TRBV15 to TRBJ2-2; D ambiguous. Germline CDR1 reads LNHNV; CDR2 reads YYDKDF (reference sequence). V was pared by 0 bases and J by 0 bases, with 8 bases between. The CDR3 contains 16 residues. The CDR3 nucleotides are TGTGCCACCAGCAGAGAAGGAGATTCGAACACCGGGGAGCTGTTTTTT. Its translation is CATSREGDSNTGELFF.

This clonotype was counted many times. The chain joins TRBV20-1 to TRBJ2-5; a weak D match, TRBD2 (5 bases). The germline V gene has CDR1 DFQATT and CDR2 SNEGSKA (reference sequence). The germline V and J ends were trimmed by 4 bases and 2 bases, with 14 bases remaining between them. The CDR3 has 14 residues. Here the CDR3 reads CSATPPQRQETQYF. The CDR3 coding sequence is TGCAGTGCTACCCCCCCACAGCGGCAAGAGACCCAGTACTTC.

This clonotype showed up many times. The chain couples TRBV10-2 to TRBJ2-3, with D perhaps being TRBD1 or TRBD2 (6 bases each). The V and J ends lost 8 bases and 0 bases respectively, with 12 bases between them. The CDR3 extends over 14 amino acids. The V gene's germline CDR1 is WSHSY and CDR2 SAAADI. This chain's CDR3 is CASFEGGSTDTQYF. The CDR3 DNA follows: TGCGCCAGCTTCGAGGGGGGTAGCACAGATACGCAGTATTTT.

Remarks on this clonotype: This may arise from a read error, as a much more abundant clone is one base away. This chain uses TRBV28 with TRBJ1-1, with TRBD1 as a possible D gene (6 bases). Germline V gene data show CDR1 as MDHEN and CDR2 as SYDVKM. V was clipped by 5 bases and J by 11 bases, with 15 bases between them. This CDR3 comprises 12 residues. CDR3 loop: CASSHDQQGAFF. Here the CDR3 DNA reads TGTGCCAGCAGTCACGATCAGCAGGGGGCTTTCTTT.

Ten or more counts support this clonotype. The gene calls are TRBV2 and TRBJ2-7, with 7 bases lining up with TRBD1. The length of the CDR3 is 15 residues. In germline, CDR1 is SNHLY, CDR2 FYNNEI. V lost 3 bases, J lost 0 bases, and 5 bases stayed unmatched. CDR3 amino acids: CASSEGDRASYEQYF. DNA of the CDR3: TGTGCCAGCAGTGAGGGGGACAGAGCCTCCTACGAGCAGTACTTC.

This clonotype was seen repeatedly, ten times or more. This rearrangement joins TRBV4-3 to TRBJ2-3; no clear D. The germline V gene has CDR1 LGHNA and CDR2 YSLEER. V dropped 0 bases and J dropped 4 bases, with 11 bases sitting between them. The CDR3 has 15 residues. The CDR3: CASSQDSPSADTQYF. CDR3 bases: TGCGCCAGCAGCCAAGACAGTCCATCGGCAGATACGCAGTATTTT.

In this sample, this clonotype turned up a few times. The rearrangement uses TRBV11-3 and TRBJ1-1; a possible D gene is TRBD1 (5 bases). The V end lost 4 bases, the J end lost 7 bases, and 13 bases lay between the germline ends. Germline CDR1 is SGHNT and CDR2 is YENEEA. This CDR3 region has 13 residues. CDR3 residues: CASSYSGTSEAFF. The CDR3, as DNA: TGTGCCAGCAGCTACTCCGGGACGAGTGAAGCTTTCTTT.

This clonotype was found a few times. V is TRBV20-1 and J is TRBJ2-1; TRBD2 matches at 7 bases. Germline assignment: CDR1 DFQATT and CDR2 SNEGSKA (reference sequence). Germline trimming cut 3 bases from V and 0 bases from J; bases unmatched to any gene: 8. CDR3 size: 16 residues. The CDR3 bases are TGCAGTGCTAGCGGGTTGGCGGGGGTCTCCTACAATGAGCAGTTCTTC. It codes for CSASGLAGVSYNEQFF.

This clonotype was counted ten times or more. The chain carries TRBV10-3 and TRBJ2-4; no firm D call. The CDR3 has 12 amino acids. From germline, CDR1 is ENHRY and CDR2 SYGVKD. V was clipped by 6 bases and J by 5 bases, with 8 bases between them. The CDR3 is CAIRTEQNIQYF. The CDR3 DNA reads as TGTGCCATCAGGACCGAACAAAACATTCAGTACTTC.

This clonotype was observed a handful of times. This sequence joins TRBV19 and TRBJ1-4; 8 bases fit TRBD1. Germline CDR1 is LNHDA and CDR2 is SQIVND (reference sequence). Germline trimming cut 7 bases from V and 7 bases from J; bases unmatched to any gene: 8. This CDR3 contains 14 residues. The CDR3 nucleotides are TGTGCCAGTACCAGCCGACAGGGGAGTGAAAAACTGTTTTTT. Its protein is CASTSRQGSEKLFF.

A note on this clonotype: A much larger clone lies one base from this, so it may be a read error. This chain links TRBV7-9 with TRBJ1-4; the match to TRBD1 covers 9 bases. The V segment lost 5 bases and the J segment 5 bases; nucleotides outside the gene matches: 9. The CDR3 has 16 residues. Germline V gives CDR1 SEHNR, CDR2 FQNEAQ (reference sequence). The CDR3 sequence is CASSVTGGAVNEKLFF. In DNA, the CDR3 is TGTGCCAGCAGCGTAACAGGGGGCGCGGTAAATGAAAAACTGTTTTTT.

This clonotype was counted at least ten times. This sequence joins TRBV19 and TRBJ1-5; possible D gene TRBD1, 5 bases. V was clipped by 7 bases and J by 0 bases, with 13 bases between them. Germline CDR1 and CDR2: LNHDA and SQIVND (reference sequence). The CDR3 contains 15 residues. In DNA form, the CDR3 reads TGTGCCAGTACCCAACAGGTATATAGCAATCAGCCCCAGCATTTT. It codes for CASTQQVYSNQPQHF.

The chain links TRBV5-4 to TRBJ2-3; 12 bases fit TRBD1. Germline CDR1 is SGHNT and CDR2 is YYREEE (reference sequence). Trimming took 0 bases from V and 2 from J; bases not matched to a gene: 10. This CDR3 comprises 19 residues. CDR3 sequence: CASSLEGQGALEFTDTQYF. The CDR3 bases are TGTGCCAGCAGCTTGGAGGGACAGGGGGCGCTCGAATTCACAGATACGCAGTATTTT.

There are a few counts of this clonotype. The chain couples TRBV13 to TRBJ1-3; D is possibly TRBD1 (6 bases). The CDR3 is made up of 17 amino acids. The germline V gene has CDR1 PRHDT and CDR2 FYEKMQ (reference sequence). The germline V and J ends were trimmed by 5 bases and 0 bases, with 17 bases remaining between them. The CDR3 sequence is CASSARQESYSGNTIYF. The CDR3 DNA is TGTGCCAGCAGCGCTCGACAGGAGAGTTACTCTGGAAACACCATATATTTT. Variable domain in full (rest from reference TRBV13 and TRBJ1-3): AAGVIQSPRHLIKEKRETATLKCYPIPRHDTVYWYQQGPGQDPQFLISFYEKMQSDKGSIPDRFSAQQFSDYHSELNMSSLELGDSALYFCASSARQESYSGNTIYFGEGSWLTVV.

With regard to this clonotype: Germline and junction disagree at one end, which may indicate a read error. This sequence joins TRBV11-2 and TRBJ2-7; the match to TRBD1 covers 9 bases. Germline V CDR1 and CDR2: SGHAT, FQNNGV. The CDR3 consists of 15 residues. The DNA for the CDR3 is TGTGCCTGCAGCGGGAACGACAGGGGGTCCTACGAGCAGTACTTC. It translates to CACSGNDRGSYEQYF.

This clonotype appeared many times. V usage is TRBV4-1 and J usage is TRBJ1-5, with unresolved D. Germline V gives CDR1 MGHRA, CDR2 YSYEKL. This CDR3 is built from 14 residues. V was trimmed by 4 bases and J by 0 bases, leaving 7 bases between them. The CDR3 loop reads CASSPTTSNQPQHF. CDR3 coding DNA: TGCGCCAGCAGCCCGACAACTAGCAATCAGCCCCAGCATTTT.

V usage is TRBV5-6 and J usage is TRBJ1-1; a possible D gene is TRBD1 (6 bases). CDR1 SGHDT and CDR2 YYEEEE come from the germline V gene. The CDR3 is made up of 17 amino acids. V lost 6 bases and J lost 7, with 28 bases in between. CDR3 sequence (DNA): TGTGCCAGCATCAAGTTGCAGGGGCCTCCTGTGGACATTGAAGCTTTCTTT. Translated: CASIKLQGPPVDIEAFF.

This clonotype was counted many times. The CDR3 DNA is TGTGCCAGCAGTTCCTGGGACAGGTGGGCTTTCTTT. Translating it yields CASSSWDRWAFF. The genes are TRBV13 and TRBJ1-1, with 8 bases identical to TRBD1. Germline values: CDR1 PRHDT, CDR2 FYEKMQ (reference sequence). The CDR3 covers 12 residues. The J segment lost 11 bases and the V segment lost 6 bases, leaving 8 bases of the junction unmatched.

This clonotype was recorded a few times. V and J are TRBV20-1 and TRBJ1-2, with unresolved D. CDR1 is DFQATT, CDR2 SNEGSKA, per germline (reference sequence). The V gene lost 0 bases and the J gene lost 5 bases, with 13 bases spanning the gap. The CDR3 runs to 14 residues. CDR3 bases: TGCAGTGCTAGAGATGCAACAGTAGATTATGGCTACACCTTC. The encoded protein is CSARDATVDYGYTF.

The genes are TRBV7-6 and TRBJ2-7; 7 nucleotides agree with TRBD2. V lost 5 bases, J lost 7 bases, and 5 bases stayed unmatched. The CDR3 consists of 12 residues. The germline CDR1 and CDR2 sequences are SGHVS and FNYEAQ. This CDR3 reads CASSPGTTEQYF. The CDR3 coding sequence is TGTGCCAGCAGCCCCGGGACTACTGAGCAGTACTTC.

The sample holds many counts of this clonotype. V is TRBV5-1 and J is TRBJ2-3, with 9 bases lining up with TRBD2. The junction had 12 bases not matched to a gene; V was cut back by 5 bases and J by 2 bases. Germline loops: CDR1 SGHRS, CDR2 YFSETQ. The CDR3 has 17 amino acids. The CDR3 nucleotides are TGCGCCAGCAGGCGAAGCGGGGGGCCCGACGACACAGATACGCAGTATTTT. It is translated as CASRRSGGPDDTDTQYF.